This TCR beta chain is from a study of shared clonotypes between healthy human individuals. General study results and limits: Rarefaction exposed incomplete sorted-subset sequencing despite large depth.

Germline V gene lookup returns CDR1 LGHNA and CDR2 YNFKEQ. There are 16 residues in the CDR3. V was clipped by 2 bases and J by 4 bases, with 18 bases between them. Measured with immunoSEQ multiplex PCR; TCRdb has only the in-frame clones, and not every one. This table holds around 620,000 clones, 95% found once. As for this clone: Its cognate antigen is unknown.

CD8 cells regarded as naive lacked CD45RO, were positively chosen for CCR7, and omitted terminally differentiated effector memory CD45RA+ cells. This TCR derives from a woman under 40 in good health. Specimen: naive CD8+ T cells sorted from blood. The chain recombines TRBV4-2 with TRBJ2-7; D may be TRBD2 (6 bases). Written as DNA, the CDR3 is TGTGCCAGCAGCCAAAAGGGGACTGGCCTCCTGTACGAGCAGTACTTC. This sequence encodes CASSQKGTGLLYEQYF.